This T cell receptor beta chain was identified in a study of PD-L1 blockade in urothelial cancer. Looking at the study overall: Blood was tested 3 weeks (second dose) and 6 weeks into treatment.

In this sample, this clone turned up a few times. Its specificity is unknown. Added to each PCR by spiking were synthetic TCR analog templates. Clones were sequenced by immunoSEQ multiplex PCR, and TCRdb holds only the in-frame ones, with some missing. Of some 74,000 clones in the sample, around four fifths were seen once. Time point defined: pretreatment peripheral blood. The CDR3 has 13 residues. Deletions cut 4 bases from V and 5 bases from J, with 11 bases between. CDR1 and CDR2 (germline): WNHNN, SYGVQD (reference sequence). Study-level findings and limits: Below-median pretreatment blood TCR clonality predicted better survival.

The sequencing here drew on PBMCs, taken around atezolizumab (anti-PD-L1) treatment. The V and J genes are TRBV10-1 and TRBJ1-2; D gene uncertain. This clonotype was sampled from a middle-aged man with urothelial cancer. CDR3 region: CASSGNRRYGYTF. Written as DNA, the CDR3 is TGCGCCAGCAGTGGAAATAGGAGGTATGGCTACACCTTC.